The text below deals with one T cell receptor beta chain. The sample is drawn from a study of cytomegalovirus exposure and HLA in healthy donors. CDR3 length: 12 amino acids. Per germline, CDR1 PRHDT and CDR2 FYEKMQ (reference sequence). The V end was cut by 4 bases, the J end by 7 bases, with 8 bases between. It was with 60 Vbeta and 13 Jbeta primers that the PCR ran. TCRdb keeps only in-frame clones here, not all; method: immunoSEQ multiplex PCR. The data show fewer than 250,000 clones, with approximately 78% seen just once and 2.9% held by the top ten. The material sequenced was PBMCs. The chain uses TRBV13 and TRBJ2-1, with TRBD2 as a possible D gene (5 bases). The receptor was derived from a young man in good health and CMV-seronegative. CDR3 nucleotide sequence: TGTGCCAGCAGCTCACGAGGGAATGAGCAGTTCTTC. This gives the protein CASSSRGNEQFF.